The T cell receptor beta chain described here comes from a study of T cell clonality in common variable immunodeficiency. Overall study findings and caveats: Fewer deletions and N-nucleotide insertions were reportedly seen in common variable immunodeficiency TCR beta sequences.

The assay was immunoSEQ multiplex PCR, and TCRdb's table has in-frame clones only and misses some. The counts give approximately 21,000 clones, none of them seen only once; 2% to 3% is held by the top ten. Germline CDR1 and CDR2: KGHSH and LQKENI. The V gene lost 4 bases and the J gene lost 8 bases, with 15 bases spanning the gap. The CDR3 spans 15 residues. On this clone itself: Its antigen remains unknown. From the germline J gene comes the end of the CDR3, since the read stops 3 residues before it.

The clonotype comes from a human donor with common variable immunodeficiency. This chain links TRBV18 with TRBJ1-6; unclear D gene. Sequenced input: peripheral blood mononuclear cells. The CDR3: CASSRGRGPDSPLHF. CDR3 DNA (partial): TGTGCCAGCTCACGTGGCAGAGGGCCCGATTCACCC. Using reference TRBV18 and TRBJ1-6 for the parts outside the CDR3, the full variable domain is NAGVMQNPRHLVRRRGQEARLRCSPMKGHSHVYWYRQLPEEGLKFMVYLQKENIIDESGMPKERFSAEFPKEGPSILRIQQVVRGDSAAYFCASSRGRGPDSPLHFGNGTRLTVT.